Listed here are 20 T cell receptor beta chains from one sample, sequenced in a study of glioma-infiltrating T cells. Amplification of TCR alpha and beta CDR3 regions from RNA used iRepertoire nested multiplex PCR. TCRdb fed the multiplex PCR reads into MiXCR, producing one record per CDR3 protein. The data show roughly 350,000 distinct CDR3 sequences, about two fifths seen once. Sequenced material: glioma tissue, nonneoplastic brain tissue, or PBMCs (not recorded which). These receptors were taken from a human donor with low-grade glioma or glioblastoma, undergoing nonglioma brain surgery, or in good health (not recorded which).

The rearrangement uses TRBV29-1 and TRBJ2-7; 7 bases match TRBD1. CDR3 size: 13 residues. The junction had 6 bases not matched to a gene; V was cut back by 2 bases and J by 5 bases. Germline loops: CDR1 SQVTM, CDR2 ANQGSEA. The CDR3 DNA follows: TGCAGCGTTGAAAGGGGAACAGGGGACGAGCAGTACTTC. It translates to CSVERGTGDEQYF.

The chain joins TRBV4-2 to TRBJ2-1, with 7 bases matching TRBD2. This CDR3 region has 16 residues. The V gene end was trimmed by 5 bases and the J gene end by 5 bases; junction bases not matched to a gene: 12. Germline V gene data show CDR1 as LGHNA and CDR2 as YNFKEQ. The DNA of the CDR3 is TGTGCCAGCAGCTTCCTCGCGGGAGTATATCACAATGAGCAGTTCTTC. Its translation is CASSFLAGVYHNEQFF.

The chain carries TRBV28 and TRBJ1-5; 7 nucleotides match TRBD1. With 6 bases clipped from V and 4 bases from J, the junction kept 9 bases outside the gene matches. The CDR3 has 15 residues. Germline V gives CDR1 MDHEN, CDR2 SYDVKM. CDR3 protein: CASRKTGFDNQPQHF. CDR3 in DNA: TGTGCCAGCAGAAAGACAGGGTTTGATAATCAGCCCCAGCATTTT.

A few counts support this clonotype. The chain uses TRBV5-1 and TRBJ2-7; TRBD1 might be the D (6 bases). This CDR3 comprises 15 residues. Looked up from germline, CDR1 is SGHRS and CDR2 is YFSETQ. The germline V and J ends were trimmed by 4 bases and 5 bases, with 19 bases remaining between them. The CDR3 spells CASSQGPAQGDEQYF. The CDR3 DNA reads as TGCGCCAGCAGCCAAGGACCGGCACAGGGCGACGAGCAGTACTTC.

DNA for the CDR3: TGTGCCAGCAGCTCAACCGGACAGGGGGGGGAGACCCAGTACTTC. It specifies CASSSTGQGGETQYF. V gene TRBV7-2 combines with J gene TRBJ2-5, with 10 bases lining up with TRBD1. Germline V CDR1 and CDR2: SGHTA, FQGNSA. The CDR3 has 15 amino acids. V dropped 4 bases and J dropped 5; count of bases not matched to a gene: 7.

As for this clonotype: One base away lies a much larger clone, so this may be a sequencing read error. The rearrangement links TRBV15 to TRBJ1-1; weak D call: TRBD1 (6 bases). Germline V gives CDR1 LNHNV, CDR2 YYDKDF (reference sequence). This CDR3 spans 15 amino acids. CDR3 coding DNA: TGTGCCACCAGCCCTCGGCAGGGGATGAAAACTGAAGCTTTCTTT. Protein sequence: CATSPRQGMKTEAFF. The entire variable domain, with the rest obtained from reference TRBV15 and TRBJ1-1, is as follows: DAMVIQNPRYQVTQFGKPVTLSCSQTLNHNVMYWYQQKSSQAPKLLFHYYDKDFNNEADTPDNFQSRRPNTSFCFLDIRSPGLGDTAMYLCATSPRQGMKTEAFFGQGTRLTVV.

This clonotype was observed a few times. The chain joins TRBV5-4 to TRBJ2-7; TRBD1 matches at 9 bases. The germline V gene encodes CDR1 SGHNT and CDR2 YYREEE (reference sequence). The junction had 10 bases not matched to a gene; V was cut back by 5 bases and J by 4 bases. The CDR3 is made up of 15 amino acids. CDR3 loop: CASSSAGTGLYEQYF. CDR3 bases: TGTGCCAGCAGTTCGGCGGGGACAGGGCTTTACGAGCAGTACTTC.

This clonotype was observed a handful of times. J is TRBJ1-2 and V is TRBV20-1; D may be TRBD1 (5 bases). Deletions cut 3 bases from V and 1 base from J, with 27 bases between. Per the germline V gene, CDR1 is DFQATT and CDR2 is SNEGSKA (reference sequence). This CDR3 contains 19 residues. The CDR3 sequence: CSAREGQGVWGPLNYGYTF. DNA of the CDR3: TGCAGTGCTAGGGAGGGCCAAGGGGTTTGGGGACCCCTTAACTATGGCTACACCTTC.

The chain links TRBV4-1 to TRBJ2-7, with a possible D match to TRBD2 (6 bases). CDR1 MGHRA and CDR2 YSYEKL come from the germline V gene. V lost 1 base and J 6 bases, leaving 10 bases between the germline ends. This CDR3 is built from 13 residues. The CDR3 loop is CASSQGLGGEQYF. The CDR3, as DNA: TGCGCCAGCAGCCAAGGTTTGGGAGGCGAGCAGTACTTC.

This clonotype has more than one count but fewer than ten. The chain couples TRBV7-2 to TRBJ2-7, with a possible D match to TRBD1 (6 bases). Germline V CDR1 and CDR2: SGHTA, FQGNSA. There are 15 residues in the CDR3. V gave up 5 bases and J gave up 0 bases, with 14 bases separating them. CDR3 in DNA: TGTGCCAGCAGCCTCCCGGGACAACCCTCCTACGAGCAGTACTTC. Translating it yields CASSLPGQPSYEQYF.

This clonotype was counted once. V and J are TRBV28 and TRBJ2-1; tentative D call: TRBD2 (5 bases). V dropped 6 bases and J dropped 6 bases, with 12 bases sitting between them. Germline V gives CDR1 MDHEN, CDR2 SYDVKM. CDR3 size: 13 residues. CDR3 sequence: CASSSILVNEQFF. The CDR3 bases are TGTGCCAGCAGCTCTATACTAGTCAATGAGCAGTTCTTC.

Of note for this clonotype: At one end the junction does not follow the germline gene, possibly because of a read error. The chain's CDR3 is CASSQDSNGLQVF. The CDR3 DNA follows: TGTGCCAGCAGCCAAGATAGCAACGGCCTACAGGTCTTC. The rearrangement uses TRBV3-1 and TRBJ1-2; the D gene is possibly TRBD1 (5 bases). The length of the CDR3 is 13 residues. The V gene's germline CDR1 is LGHDT and CDR2 YNNKEL (reference sequence).

This clonotype was seen a few times. CDR3 DNA sequence: TGCAGTGCTAGAGATTGGACAGGGAGCTCCTACAATGAGCAGTTCTTC. It yields the protein CSARDWTGSSYNEQFF. The gene calls are TRBV20-1 and TRBJ2-1; TRBD1 matches 8 bases. The V and J ends lost 0 bases and 0 bases, in that order; junction bases with no gene match: 4. The CDR3 spans 16 residues. In germline, CDR1 is DFQATT, CDR2 SNEGSKA (reference sequence).

In this sample, this clonotype turned up many times. The rearrangement uses TRBV6-2 or TRBV6-3 and TRBJ2-5; the D is unclear. The CDR3 spans 15 residues. The germline V gene encodes CDR1 MNHEY and CDR2 SVGEGT. V was trimmed by 7 bases and J by 5 bases, leaving 20 bases between them. CDR3 sequence (DNA): TGTGCCAGCACCCGATTTGGGAACGAGCAGGAGACCCAGTACTTC. It specifies CASTRFGNEQETQYF.

This clonotype was seen a handful of times. The chain has TRBV28 and TRBJ1-1, with D hard to call. With 7 bases removed from V and 9 bases from J, the gap between germline ends came to 12 bases. The length of the CDR3 is 11 residues. Germline V gene data show CDR1 as MDHEN and CDR2 as SYDVKM. CDR3 nucleotide sequence: TGTGCCAGCATTGGGCGGATTAAAGCTTTCTTT. Translating gives CASIGRIKAFF.

On this clonotype itself: The conserved closing phenylalanine or tryptophan is absent in this CDR3, likely reflecting a read error. CDR3: CASSSPGRQMNTEAFL. Written as DNA, the CDR3 is TGTGCCAGCAGCTCCCCGGGACGGCAGATGAACACTGAAGCTTTCCTT. The gene calls are TRBV7-2 and TRBJ1-1, with a possible D match to TRBD1 (5 bases). CDR1 is SGHTA and CDR2 is FQGNSA in the germline V gene. This CDR3 spans 16 amino acids. V lost 4 bases to trimming and J lost 0 bases, with 15 bases between them.

The table lists this clonotype with many counts. The rearrangement links TRBV18 to TRBJ2-5; possibly TRBD1 or TRBD2 for D (6 bases each). The CDR3 has 14 amino acids. Per the germline V gene, CDR1 is KGHSH and CDR2 is LQKENI. Trimming cost V 2 bases and J 3 bases, with 10 bases left between them. CDR3 DNA sequence: TGTGCCAGCTCACCATACGGGGGCGAAGAGACCCAGTACTTC. Protein sequence: CASSPYGGEETQYF. The full variable domain, with the rest looked up from reference TRBV18 and TRBJ2-5, is NAGVMQNPRHLVRRRGQEARLRCSPMKGHSHVYWYRQLPEEGLKFMVYLQKENIIDESGMPKERFSAEFPKEGPSILRIQQVVRGDSAAYFCASSPYGGEETQYFGPGTRLLVL.

The V and J genes are TRBV27 and TRBJ2-7; 11 bases fit TRBD2. The CDR3 loop spans 14 amino acids. V lost 2 bases and J lost 6; bases outside the gene matches: 3. CDR1 is MNHEY, CDR2 SMNVEV, per germline (reference sequence). CDR3: CASSLVAGGREQYF. Written as DNA, the CDR3 is TGTGCCAGCAGTTTAGTAGCGGGAGGGCGCGAGCAGTACTTC.

This clonotype was picked up many times. This sequence joins TRBV7-3 and TRBJ1-1; maybe TRBD1 (5 bases). The germline V gene has CDR1 SGHTA and CDR2 FQGTGA. The CDR3 covers 14 residues. Trimming cost V 5 bases and J 5 bases, with 15 bases left between them. Written as DNA, the CDR3 is TGTGCCAGCAGCCCCGAGGGGCCTGAGACTGAAGCTTTCTTT. The encoded protein is CASSPEGPETEAFF.

The rearrangement links TRBV28 to TRBJ1-5, with 9 bases that match TRBD1. The germline V gene has CDR1 MDHEN and CDR2 SYDVKM. The CDR3 has 15 residues. V was clipped by 7 bases and J by 6 bases; unmatched bases: 10. The CDR3 reads CASMWTGEKVQPQHF. The CDR3 DNA follows: TGTGCCAGCATGTGGACAGGGGAAAAGGTTCAGCCCCAGCATTTT.